Sequencing of this T cell receptor beta chain was carried out in a study of blood T cell repertoires in COVID-19. Study information: PBMCs, B-cell-depleted T cells, or T cells were the source of the cDNA or gDNA that made up the material.

Original analysis: Estimation of nucleated cell counts relied on the amplification of reference gene primers. The protocol was immunoSEQ multiplex PCR, while the TCRdb copy is restricted to in-frame clones and leaves out a portion. Clonal size and the V and J genes are those of that table, whereas D and trimming came from the DNA. This sample has 300,000 to 400,000 clones, with about 87% found just once. The germline V gene encodes CDR1 GTSNPN and CDR2 SVGIG (reference sequence). Deletions cut 2 bases from V and 1 base from J, with 8 bases between. There are 13 residues in the CDR3. A few counts support this clone.

The receptor was isolated from a human donor in a cohort sampled during active COVID-19. This chain connects TRBV30 to TRBJ1-1; possible D gene TRBD1, 5 bases. Input material: peripheral blood. The CDR3 nucleotides are TGTGCCTGGAGTAAACAGGAGAACACTGAAGCTTTCTTT. Its translation is CAWSKQENTEAFF.